These T cell receptor beta chains were read from a single sample in a study of response to subunit inactivated influenza vaccine. Via MiXCR, TCRdb re-called the RT-PCR reads, giving one row per CDR3 protein. The repertoire consists of 650,000 to 800,000 distinct CDR3 sequences, with around 13% occurring once and the leading ten covering 6% to 7%. Sequenced material: PBMCs from blood, taken 14 days before vaccination. Receptors originate from a middle-aged man who received an inactivated influenza vaccine. CDR3s leave out the opening cysteine and the closing phenylalanine or tryptophan. Each record gives: J gene, V gene, CDR3 protein.

J: TRBJ2-3; V: TRBV11-2; CDR3: ASKLRAGVTDTQY
J: TRBJ1-5; V: TRBV5-5; CDR3: ASSLDVGLNQPQH
J: TRBJ2-7; V: TRBV6-5; CDR3: ASSYDASSAYEQY
J: TRBJ2-3; V: TRBV5-1; CDR3: ASSRDQPTDTQY
J: TRBJ2-3; V: TRBV5-8; CDR3: ASSSRMVDTQY
J: TRBJ2-2; V: TRBV6-2/TRBV6-3; CDR3: ASRQPGANTGELF
J: TRBJ1-1; V: TRBV6-2/TRBV6-3; CDR3: ASTDFPRAEAF
J: TRBJ2-5; V: TRBV4-3; CDR3: ASSQVGHYPHETQY
J: TRBJ2-3; V: TRBV9; CDR3: ASSVAQRADTQY
J: TRBJ1-6; V: TRBV15; CDR3: ATSRGTGAVNNSPLH
J: TRBJ1-1; V: TRBV7-2; CDR3: ASSIYRGSNTEAF
J: TRBJ2-1; V: TRBV6-2/TRBV6-3; CDR3: ASSYSKTNEQF
J: TRBJ2-7; V: TRBV20-1; CDR3: SARFLAGGFGEQY
J: TRBJ2-4; V: TRBV20-1; CDR3: SARSLRDGSKNIQY
J: TRBJ1-3; V: TRBV10-3; CDR3: AIQGSGNTIY
J: TRBJ2-4; V: TRBV5-1; CDR3: ASSFQGAGAKNIQY
J: TRBJ2-5; V: TRBV12-3/TRBV12-4; CDR3: ASKMTGPQETQY
J: TRBJ2-3; V: TRBV28; CDR3: ASKGGGGVGVSTDTQY
J: TRBJ2-1; V: TRBV4-3; CDR3: ASSQDGTAGGYSEQF
J: TRBJ2-3; V: TRBV4-2; CDR3: ASSHSSSTDTQY
J: TRBJ2-3; V: TRBV6-1; CDR3: ASSEGRVNTQY
J: TRBJ1-1; V: TRBV4-3; CDR3: ASSQGDRGGTEAF
J: TRBJ1-5; V: TRBV12-3/TRBV12-4; CDR3: ASSLTRNQPQH
J: TRBJ2-5; V: TRBV3-1; CDR3: ASSQERGIETQY
J: TRBJ2-2; V: TRBV4-1; CDR3: ASSQEGRGGGELF
J: TRBJ1-2; V: TRBV28; CDR3: ASRRPQGSGYT
J: TRBJ2-7; V: TRBV10-3; CDR3: AIKTGLAGGGEQY
J: TRBJ2-5; V: TRBV4-2; CDR3: ASSQDLTSGGRETQY
J: TRBJ2-3; V: TRBV20-1; CDR3: SAINGDLPTDTQY
J: TRBJ1-1; V: TRBV20-1; CDR3: SAGTPGQGLNTEAF
J: TRBJ2-3; V: TRBV20-1; CDR3: SPVYTDTQY
J: TRBJ2-2; V: TRBV5-1; CDR3: ASSLNGRTGELF
J: TRBJ1-1; V: TRBV6-1; CDR3: ASRGARGTEAF
J: TRBJ2-2; V: TRBV7-3; CDR3: ASSSIAGGKNTGELF
J: TRBJ2-7; V: TRBV30; CDR3: AWSGSRRTYEQY
J: TRBJ2-5; V: TRBV29-1; CDR3: SEGTQETQY
J: TRBJ2-7; V: TRBV6-2/TRBV6-3; CDR3: ASISGQGAYEQY
J: TRBJ2-2; V: TRBV9; CDR3: ASSSRGLNTGELF
J: TRBJ2-3; V: TRBV4-2; CDR3: ASSQGSSGQIQISQY